This T cell receptor (beta chain) emerged from a study of tumor and adjacent non-tumor tissue in lung cancer. Three rounds of nested PCR, following a modified ARM-PCR protocol, produced the TCRbeta library. TCRdb used MiXCR to reprocess the multiplex PCR reads, holding one entry per CDR3 protein. Of tens of thousands of distinct CDR3 sequences listed, less than 80% are singletons. CDR3 length: 16 amino acids. Germline lookup yields CDR1 KGHDR and CDR2 SFDVKD. Notes on the study in general: Tumor repertoires had a smaller top 100 clone share than normal lung. TCR diversity was significantly greater in tumor than normal lung tissue.

This sample's RNA came from whole unsorted tissue. This clonotype was seen once. Its antigen remains unidentified. At one boundary the junction diverges from the germline segment, which might be a read error. The receptor was derived from a man aged 60 to 75 with non-small cell lung cancer. The genes are TRBV24-1 and TRBJ2-5, with D maybe TRBD2 (6 bases). The sample taken for sequencing was lung tumor tissue. The CDR3: CVTSEANGSLQETQYF. For the CDR3, the DNA is TGTGTCACCAGTGAAGCTAACGGGAGCCTCCAAGAGACCCAGTACTTC.